This TCR beta chain was obtained from a study of blood T cell repertoires in COVID-19. Looking at the study overall: PBMCs, B-cell-depleted T cells, or T cells were the source of the cDNA or gDNA that made up the material.

In the source study's methods: Estimation of nucleated cell counts relied on the amplification of reference gene primers. This table comes from immunoSEQ multiplex PCR, and its TCRdb copy is limited to in-frame clones, with some not included. V, J and clone size are taken as reported in that table, and D and trimming were inferred from the DNA itself. Among some 140,000 clones listed, 84% were seen once. The CDR3 totals 15 residues. Trimming removed 6 bases from V and 2 bases from J; junction bases left unmatched: 6. CDR1 and CDR2 from the germline V gene are SGHVS and FQNEAQ. The clonotype originates from a man aged 40-50 years with acute COVID-19. J is TRBJ2-3 and V is TRBV7-8; 9 bases match TRBD1. Sequencing input: PBMCs or T cells enriched from blood (not recorded which). The CDR3 region is CASRFGTGNTDTQYF. CDR3 sequence (DNA): TGTGCCAGCAGGTTCGGGACAGGGAACACAGATACGCAGTATTTT.